This T cell receptor (beta chain) comes out of a study of cytomegalovirus exposure and HLA in healthy donors. V lost 2 bases and J lost 0, with 12 bases in between. CDR1 GTSNPN and CDR2 SVGIG come from the germline V gene (reference sequence). CDR3 length equals 15 residues. Study results and limitations: In vitro, three CMV-associated chains proved specific for CMV antigens. An analysis that came later showed most CMV-associated TCR beta chains appearing HLA-restricted.

Remarks on this clone: Its target is not known.

The PCR had 60 Vbeta and 13 Jbeta primers. Assay: immunoSEQ multiplex PCR; the TCRdb copy retains only in-frame clones and omits some. This sample contains approximately 150,000 clones. The chain carries TRBV30 and TRBJ2-3; D is undetermined. The sample taken for sequencing was PBMCs. The receptor comes from a woman in her forties or fifties in good health and CMV-seronegative. CDR3 amino acids: CAWSRTVASTDTQYF. The CDR3 DNA follows: TGTGCCTGGAGTCGAACAGTGGCAAGCACAGATACGCAGTATTTT.